The subject of this entry is one TCR beta chain. Its antigen is not known. The data stem from a study of shared clonotypes between healthy human individuals. Points from the study as a whole: Limited genetic and exposure-history diversity came from having few donors. Donor clonotype sharing was expected to depend on sequencing depth.

Some clones are missing from TCRdb's copy, which holds only in-frame ones; the method was immunoSEQ multiplex PCR. Among more than 1.2 million clones listed, approximately 98.5% were seen once. Germline trimming cut 1 base from V and 8 bases from J; bases unmatched to any gene: 4. Germline CDR1 is SGHRS and CDR2 is YFSETQ. The CDR3 is made up of 15 amino acids. Sequencing input: naive CD4+ T cells sorted from blood. The subset: CD45RA+ positively selected. This TCR was recovered from a man under 40 in good health. V and J are TRBV5-1 and TRBJ2-1; 12 positions match TRBD1. CDR3 loop: CASSLLGQGAHEQFF. The CDR3 nucleotides are TGCGCCAGCAGCTTGCTGGGACAGGGGGCGCATGAGCAGTTCTTC.